The source of this TCR beta chain is a study of control samples from healthy donors and cancer patients (dated by TCRdb to about 2020). Between the V and J ends, shortened by 0 bases and 8 bases respectively, the junction contains 17 bases. From the cysteine through the phenylalanine, the CDR3 covers 15 amino acids. Here the CDR3 DNA is all that survives: 45 bases in frame from base 1. According to the germline V gene (reference sequence), CDR1 reads GTSNPN and CDR2 reads SVGIG. Library creation used the immunoSEQ multiplex PCR assay. TCRdb stores this immuneACCESS table with in-frame sequences only. Part of the clones is absent; in the studies checked, under half of the shortfall reflects unresolved V genes, and no reason is known for the rest. The sample table records some 150,000 clones; around 94% of these occur just once. The ten largest account for around 13% of the sample. Notes on this clone: It has no known antigen specificity. No base-level quality is on record; no much larger clone is a single base apart.

Sequences were obtained from blood. The clonotype was recovered from a man in his forties in good health. The rearranged chain carries TRBV30 and TRBJ2-1, with the D call tentatively TRBD1 or TRBD2, each fitting 6 bases. The CDR3 here reads CAWSVGGGHGYEQFF. The DNA is as follows: TGTGCCTGGAGTGTAGGAGGGGGTCATGGATATGAGCAGTTCTTC.